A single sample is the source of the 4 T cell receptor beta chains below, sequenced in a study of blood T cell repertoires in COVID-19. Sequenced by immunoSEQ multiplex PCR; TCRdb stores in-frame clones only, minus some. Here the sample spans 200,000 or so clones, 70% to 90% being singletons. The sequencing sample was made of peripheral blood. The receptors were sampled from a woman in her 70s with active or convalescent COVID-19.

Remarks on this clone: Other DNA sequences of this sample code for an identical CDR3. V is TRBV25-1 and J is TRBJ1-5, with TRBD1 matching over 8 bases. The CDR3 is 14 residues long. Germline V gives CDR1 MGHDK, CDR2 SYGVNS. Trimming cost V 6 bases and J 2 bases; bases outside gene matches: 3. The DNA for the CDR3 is TGTGCCAGCAGCGAGACAGGGGGCAATCAGCCCCAGCATTTT. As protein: CASSETGGNQPQHF.

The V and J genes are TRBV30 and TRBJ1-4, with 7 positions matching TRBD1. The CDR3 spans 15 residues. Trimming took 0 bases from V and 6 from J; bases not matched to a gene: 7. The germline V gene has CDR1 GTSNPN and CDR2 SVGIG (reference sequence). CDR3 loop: CAWSVEDRNYEKLFF. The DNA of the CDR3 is TGTGCCTGGAGTGTAGAGGACAGGAACTATGAAAAACTGTTTTTT. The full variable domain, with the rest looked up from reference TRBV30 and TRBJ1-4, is SQTIHQWPATLVQPVGSPLSLECTVEGTSNPNLYWYRQAAGRGLQLLFYSVGIGQISSEVPQNLSASRPQDRQFILSSKKLLLSDSGFYLCAWSVEDRNYEKLFFGSGTQLSVL.

This chain's CDR3 is CASSRTGGEETQYF. The CDR3, as DNA: TGTGCCAGCAGCCGGACAGGGGGGGAAGAGACCCAGTACTTC. The chain carries TRBV7-3 and TRBJ2-5, with 10 nucleotides matching TRBD1. The V gene end was trimmed by 5 bases and the J gene end by 3 bases; junction bases not matched to a gene: 3. This CDR3 is 14 amino acids long. Looked up from germline, CDR1 is SGHTA and CDR2 is FQGTGA.

Here the CDR3 DNA reads TGTGCCAGCAGCTCGCCGACTCCAAGCTCCTACGAGCAGTACTTC. Translation gives CASSSPTPSSYEQYF. The chain combines TRBV28 with TRBJ2-7, with D uncertain. Trimming removed 6 bases from V and 0 bases from J, with 15 bases in between. CDR1 is MDHEN, CDR2 SYDVKM, per germline. The CDR3 has 15 amino acids.